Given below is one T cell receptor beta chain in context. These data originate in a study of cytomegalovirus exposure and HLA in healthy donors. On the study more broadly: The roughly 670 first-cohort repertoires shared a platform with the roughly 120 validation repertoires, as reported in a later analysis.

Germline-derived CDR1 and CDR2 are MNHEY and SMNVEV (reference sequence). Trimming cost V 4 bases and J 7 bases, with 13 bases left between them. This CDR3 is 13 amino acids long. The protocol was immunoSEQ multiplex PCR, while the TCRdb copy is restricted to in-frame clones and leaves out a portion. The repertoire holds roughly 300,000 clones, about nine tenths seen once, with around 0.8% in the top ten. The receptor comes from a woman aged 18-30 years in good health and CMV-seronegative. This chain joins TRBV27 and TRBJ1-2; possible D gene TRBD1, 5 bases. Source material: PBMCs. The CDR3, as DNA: TGTGCCAGCAGTTACTCAGGGTTAGGTGGCTACACCTTC. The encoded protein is CASSYSGLGGYTF.